This T cell receptor (beta chain) appears in the sequencing data of a study of CD8+CD57+ T cells in acquired aplastic anemia (dated by TCRdb to the late 2010s). About the study as a whole: Extracted DNA from sorted CD4+ and CD8+ cells averaged around 3.5 ug, ranging from roughly 0.17 to 27.4 ug. A CD8+CD57+ expansion meant a frequency higher than the mean frequency seen in healthy subjects. Broad study findings and their caveats: Patients and healthy controls showed no significant difference in CD8+ Simpson's diversity (P=0.060). Although some 28 CD8+ CDR3 sequences were shared by patients and controls, these sequences appeared highly expressed in patients and within the immunodominant clones of patients.

Profiling of TCR beta VDJ combinations and CDR3 sequences used genomic DNA as the template. An Illumina HiSeq 2000 was used for TCR repertoire sequencing. In the paper's pipeline: TRBV/TRBJ rearrangement plots, CDR3 size and DJ length profiles, and Simpson's diversity index were used to assess repertoires. The immunodominant clone was defined as the most abundant DNA sequence in deep sequencing data. CDR3 amino acid sequences were screened for sharing across subjects and were compared with published repertoires and the VDJdb database. Using fastp trimming at Q25 and MiXCR clonotype assembly, TCRdb reanalyzed the public sequencing data and kept in-frame beta chains. Each record represents a unique CDR3 protein, reported with the most common genes and DNA among its rows. The V and J calls were determined by TCRdb, not by the authors. The sample table lists about 200,000 distinct CDR3 sequences, under 55% of them with a count of one. Together, the top ten hold 20% of the sample.

Patients chosen for sequencing had shown expansion of CD8+CD57+ cells by flow cytometry. Every patient had a diagnosis of severe acquired aplastic anemia based on International Study of Aplastic Anemia and Agranulocytosis and Camitta criteria. Patients had received no therapy at the time of blood sampling. In this study, sorted CD4+ and CD8+ T cells from the blood of healthy subjects and of severe aplastic anemia patients had their TCR repertoires deep-sequenced. In the USA, patient enrollment took place under clinicaltrials.gov protocols 00001620, 01623167, 00001397, 00071045, 00081523 and 00961064. Ficoll-Paque density gradient centrifugation was used to isolate peripheral blood mononuclear cells. CD4+ and CD8+ T cells were sorted by FACS or magnetic beads before DNA extraction. With respect to this clonotype: The target of this receptor is not known. Per-nucleotide qualities are absent, and no much larger clonotype sits a single base away.

The CDR3 contains 14 residues, cysteine and phenylalanine counted. Only CDR3 DNA is held: 42 bases, read in frame from base 1. Reading the germline V gene (reference sequence) gives CDR1 LNHDA and CDR2 SQIVND. Here V drops 1 base and J drops 4 bases, and the junction holds 0 bases not matched to any gene. This receptor was obtained from a human donor with aplastic anemia. The chain is made from TRBV19 and TRBJ2-2, with 7 junctional bases fitting TRBD2. Sequencing input: sorted CD4+, CD8+, or CD8+CD57+ T cells (not recorded which) from PBMCs. The bases read TGTGCCAGTAGTATAGCGGGGGGCACCGGGGAGCTGTTTTTT. It specifies CASSIAGGTGELFF.